This passage covers 3 T cell receptor beta chains from one sample sequenced in a study of blood T cell repertoires in COVID-19. Here immunoSEQ multiplex PCR was the method, and the copy in TCRdb shows in-frame clones only, minus some. The table has about 200,000 clones, around 86% seen once; the top ten hold 20% to 25%. The specimen sequenced was PBMCs or T cells enriched from blood (not recorded which). The receptors were gathered from a woman between 35 and 50 years old in a cohort exposed to, infected with or recovered from COVID-19 (not recorded which).

This clone was found once. V usage is TRBV19 and J usage is TRBJ1-1; 7 nucleotides align to TRBD1. Germline V gene data show CDR1 as LNHDA and CDR2 as SQIVND (reference sequence). The CDR3 runs 16 residues. Losses at the gene ends were 5 bases for V and 1 base for J; bases not matched to a gene: 10. The CDR3 nucleotides are TGTGCCAGTAGTCCCCTGGGGCGACAGGGGAACACTGAAGCTTTCTTT. Residues: CASSPLGRQGNTEAFF.

The rearrangement links TRBV7-9 to TRBJ1-6; 9 bases fit TRBD1. The CDR3 is made up of 17 amino acids. J lost 2 bases, V lost 4 bases, and 6 bases had no gene match. From germline, CDR1 is SEHNR and CDR2 FQNEAQ (reference sequence). CDR3 loop: CASSSGQGLPYNSPLHF. CDR3 in DNA: TGTGCCAGCAGCTCGGGACAGGGACTTCCCTATAATTCACCCCTCCACTTT.

The rearrangement joins TRBV2 to TRBJ1-5; possible D gene TRBD1, 5 bases. Trimming cost V 3 bases and J 7 bases, with 10 bases left between them. The CDR3 is 13 residues long. Per germline, CDR1 SNHLY and CDR2 FYNNEI. CDR3 DNA sequence: TGTGCCAGCAGTGAGGAGGGGATCCAGCCCCAGCATTTT. It translates to CASSEEGIQPQHF.